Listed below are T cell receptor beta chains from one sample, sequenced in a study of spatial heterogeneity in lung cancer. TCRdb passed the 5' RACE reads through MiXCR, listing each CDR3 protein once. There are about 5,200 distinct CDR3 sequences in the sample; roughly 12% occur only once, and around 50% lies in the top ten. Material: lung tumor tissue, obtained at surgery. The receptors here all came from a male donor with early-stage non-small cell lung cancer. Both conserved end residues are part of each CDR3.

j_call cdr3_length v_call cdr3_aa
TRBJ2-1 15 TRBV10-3 CAIREPAGVLNEQFF
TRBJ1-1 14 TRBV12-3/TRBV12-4 CASSFGDMNTEAFF
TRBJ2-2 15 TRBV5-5 CASSLRDRYTGELFF
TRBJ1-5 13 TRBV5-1 CASSFREGQPQHF
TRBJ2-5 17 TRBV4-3 CASSQGVAVTREETQYF
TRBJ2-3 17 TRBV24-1 CATALGGLAGGADTQYF
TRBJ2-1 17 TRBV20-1 CSARDPKTSGGHNEQFF
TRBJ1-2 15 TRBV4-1 CASSQEWTGEYGYTF
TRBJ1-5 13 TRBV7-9 CASSLAPNQPQHF
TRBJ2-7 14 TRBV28 CASSLSQGYYEQYF
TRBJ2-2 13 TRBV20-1 CSAGGPLGGELFF
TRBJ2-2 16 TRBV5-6 CASSGGLVGNTGELFF
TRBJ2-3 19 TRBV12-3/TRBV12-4 CASSLIRLAEATSTDTQYF
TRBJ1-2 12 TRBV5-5 CASSFSSYGYTF
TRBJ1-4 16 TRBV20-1 CSARDHSYATNEKLFF
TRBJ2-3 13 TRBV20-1 CSVQSRDTDTQYF
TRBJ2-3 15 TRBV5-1 CASSQQGNGADTQYF
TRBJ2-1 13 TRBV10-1 CASRDYRYNEQFF
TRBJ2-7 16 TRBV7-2 CASSPQPTGSLLEQYF
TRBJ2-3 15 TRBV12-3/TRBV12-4 CASSLVSGGGDTQYF
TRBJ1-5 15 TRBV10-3 CATGVPGQGDQPQHF
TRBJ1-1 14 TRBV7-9 CASSLVAGASEAFF
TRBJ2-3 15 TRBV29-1 CSVDGASGGTDTQYF
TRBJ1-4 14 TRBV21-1 CASSKESGHEKLFF
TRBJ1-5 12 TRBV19 CASSTLNQPQHF
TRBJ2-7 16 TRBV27 CASSRSNAGQGYEQYF
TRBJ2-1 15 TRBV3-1 CASSPGTSGYNGQFF
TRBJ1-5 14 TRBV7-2 CASSLGILEGPQHF
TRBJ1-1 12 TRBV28 CASSSPRRRAFF
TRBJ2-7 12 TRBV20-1 CSASSGLYEQYF
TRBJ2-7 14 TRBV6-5 CASSLSGGAGEQYF
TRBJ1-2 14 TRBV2 CASSEALAAGGYTF
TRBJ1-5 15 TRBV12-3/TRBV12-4 CASSRGYSKSQPQHF
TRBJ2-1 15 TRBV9 CASSVASGTANEQFF
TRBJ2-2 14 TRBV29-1 CSAASGSGPGSCFF
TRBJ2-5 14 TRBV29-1 CSVNDRGGQETQYF
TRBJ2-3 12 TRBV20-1 CSAGGGTDTQYF
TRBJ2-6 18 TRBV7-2 CASSLSRVMPSGANVLTF
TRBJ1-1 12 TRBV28 CASEFEYGEAFF
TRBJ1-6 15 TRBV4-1 CASSQPGQLNSPLHF
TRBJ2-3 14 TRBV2 CASSGGPGSDTQYF
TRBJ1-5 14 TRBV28 CATVPGANNQPQHF
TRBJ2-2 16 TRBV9 CASSPPDRGYTGELFF
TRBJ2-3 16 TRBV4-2 CASSLLAGGTADTQYF
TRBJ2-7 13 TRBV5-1 CASSSGFTYEQYF
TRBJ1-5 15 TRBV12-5 CASGIGTGGSQPQHF
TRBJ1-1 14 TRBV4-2 CASSQPGTVIEAFF
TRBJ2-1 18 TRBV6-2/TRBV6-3 CASSRDPSGTSGSNEQFF
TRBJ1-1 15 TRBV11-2 CASSLEGQQNTEAFF
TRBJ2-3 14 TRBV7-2 CASTLGGATDTQYF
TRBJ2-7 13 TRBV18 CASSLPSSYEQYF
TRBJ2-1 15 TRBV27 CASSSGQGRLNEQFF
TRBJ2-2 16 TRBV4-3 CASSKAQGGDTGELFF
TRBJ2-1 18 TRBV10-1 CASSESPGPPQPYNEQFF